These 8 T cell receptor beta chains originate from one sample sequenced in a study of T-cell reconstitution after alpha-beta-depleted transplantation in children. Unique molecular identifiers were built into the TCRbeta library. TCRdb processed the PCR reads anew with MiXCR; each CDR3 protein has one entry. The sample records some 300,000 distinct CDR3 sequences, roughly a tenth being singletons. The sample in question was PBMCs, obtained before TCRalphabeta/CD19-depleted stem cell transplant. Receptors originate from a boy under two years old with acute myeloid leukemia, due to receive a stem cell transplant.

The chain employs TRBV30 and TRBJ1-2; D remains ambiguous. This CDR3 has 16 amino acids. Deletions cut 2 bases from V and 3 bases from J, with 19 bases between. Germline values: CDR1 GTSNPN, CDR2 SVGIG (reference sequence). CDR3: CAWSPVVMSEDYGYTF. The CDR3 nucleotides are TGTGCCTGGAGTCCCGTTGTGATGAGCGAGGACTATGGCTACACCTTC.

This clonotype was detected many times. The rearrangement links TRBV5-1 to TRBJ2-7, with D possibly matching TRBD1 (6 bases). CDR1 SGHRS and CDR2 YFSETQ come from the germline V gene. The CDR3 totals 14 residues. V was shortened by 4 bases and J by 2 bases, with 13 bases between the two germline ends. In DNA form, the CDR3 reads TGCGCCAGCAGCATTCCGGACAGCGCCTACGAGCAGTACTTC. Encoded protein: CASSIPDSAYEQYF.

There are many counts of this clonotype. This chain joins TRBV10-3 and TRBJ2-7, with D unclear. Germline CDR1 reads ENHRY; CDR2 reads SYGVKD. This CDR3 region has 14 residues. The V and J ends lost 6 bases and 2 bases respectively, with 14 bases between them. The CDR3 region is CAIRSRSPPYEQYF. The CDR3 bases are TGTGCCATCAGAAGTCGGTCGCCCCCCTACGAGCAGTACTTC.

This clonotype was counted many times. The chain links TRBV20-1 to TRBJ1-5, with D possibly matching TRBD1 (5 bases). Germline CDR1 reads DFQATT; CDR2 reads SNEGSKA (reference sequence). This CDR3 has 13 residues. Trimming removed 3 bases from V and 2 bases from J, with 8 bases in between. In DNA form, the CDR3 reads TGCAGTGCTAGGCTACAGGGCAATCAGCCCCAGCATTTT. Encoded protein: CSARLQGNQPQHF.

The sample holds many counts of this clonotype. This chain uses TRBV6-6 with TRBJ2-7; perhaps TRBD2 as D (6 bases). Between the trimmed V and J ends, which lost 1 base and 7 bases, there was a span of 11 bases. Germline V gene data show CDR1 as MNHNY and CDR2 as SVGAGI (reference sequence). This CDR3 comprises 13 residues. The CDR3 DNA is TGTGCCAGCAGTTACTGGGGGGTGGGGGAGCAGTACTTC. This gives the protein CASSYWGVGEQYF.

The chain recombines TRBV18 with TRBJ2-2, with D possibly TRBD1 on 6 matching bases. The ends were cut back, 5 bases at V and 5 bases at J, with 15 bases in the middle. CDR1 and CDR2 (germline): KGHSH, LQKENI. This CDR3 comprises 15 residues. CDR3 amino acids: CASSSLDRHTGELFF. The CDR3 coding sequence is TGTGCCAGCTCATCCCTGGACAGACATACCGGGGAGCTGTTTTTT. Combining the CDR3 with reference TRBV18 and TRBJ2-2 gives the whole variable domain NAGVMQNPRHLVRRRGQEARLRCSPMKGHSHVYWYRQLPEEGLKFMVYLQKENIIDESGMPKERFSAEFPKEGPSILRIQQVVRGDSAAYFCASSSLDRHTGELFFGEGSRLTVL.

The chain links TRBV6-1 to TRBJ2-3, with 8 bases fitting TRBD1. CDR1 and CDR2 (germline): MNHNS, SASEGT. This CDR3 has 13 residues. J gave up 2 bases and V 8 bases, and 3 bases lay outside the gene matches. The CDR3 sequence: CASRTGFTDTQYF. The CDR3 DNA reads TGTGCCAGCCGGACAGGGTTCACAGATACGCAGTATTTT.

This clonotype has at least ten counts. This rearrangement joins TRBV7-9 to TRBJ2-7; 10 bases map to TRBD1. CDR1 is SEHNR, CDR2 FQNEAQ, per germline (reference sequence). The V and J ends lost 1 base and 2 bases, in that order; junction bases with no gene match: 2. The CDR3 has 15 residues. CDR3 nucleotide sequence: TGTGCCAGCAGCTTAGTCGGGACAGGGGCCTACGAGCAGTACTTC. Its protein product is CASSLVGTGAYEQYF.